This T cell receptor (beta chain) was found in a study of T cell repertoires in cytomegalovirus infection. Study summary: The public TCR beta signatures pointed to both CMV infection and matching HLA type.

Study outcomes and limitations: Using cumulative public TCR beta family frequency, the authors identified those who carried CMV together with the relevant HLA. HLA-C-restricted CMV-specific TCR beta clonotypes were dominant in the ex vivo response.

One entry per CDR3 protein, called by TCRdb with MiXCR from the reads. Of some 700,000 distinct CDR3 sequences in the sample, about a third were seen once. Trimming cost V 2 bases and J 2 bases, with 12 bases left between them. The CDR3 runs 15 residues. Germline CDR1 SGHVS, CDR2 FQNEAQ. There are many counts of this clonotype. The antigen is unknown. The clonotype originates from a human donor in good health (CMV status not recorded). Some clones in this sample may be carry-over from other donors' samples. The chain carries TRBV7-8 and TRBJ1-2; the D gene is possibly TRBD1 (5 bases). Sample: PBMCs. CDR3 sequence reads: CASSLMAGHNYGYTF. In DNA form, the CDR3 reads TGTGCCAGCAGCTTAATGGCAGGGCACAACTATGGCTACACCTTC.